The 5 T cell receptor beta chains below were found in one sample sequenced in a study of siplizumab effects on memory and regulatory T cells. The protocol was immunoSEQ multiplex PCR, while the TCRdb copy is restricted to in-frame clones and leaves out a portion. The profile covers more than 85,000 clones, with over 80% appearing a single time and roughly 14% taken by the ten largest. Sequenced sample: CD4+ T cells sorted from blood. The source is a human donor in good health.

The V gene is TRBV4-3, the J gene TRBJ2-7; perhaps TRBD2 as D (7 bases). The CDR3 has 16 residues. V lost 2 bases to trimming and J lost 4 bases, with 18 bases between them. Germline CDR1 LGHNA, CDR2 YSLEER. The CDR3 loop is CASSQTQGSGTYEQYF. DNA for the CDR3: TGCGCCAGCAGCCAAACACAGGGAAGCGGGACATACGAGCAGTACTTC.

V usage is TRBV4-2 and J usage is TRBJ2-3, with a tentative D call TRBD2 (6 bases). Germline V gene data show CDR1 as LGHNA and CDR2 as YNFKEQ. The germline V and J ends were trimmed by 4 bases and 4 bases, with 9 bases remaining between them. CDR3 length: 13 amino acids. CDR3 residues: CASSPREPDTQYF. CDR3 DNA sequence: TGTGCCAGCAGCCCGCGGGAACCAGATACGCAGTATTTT.

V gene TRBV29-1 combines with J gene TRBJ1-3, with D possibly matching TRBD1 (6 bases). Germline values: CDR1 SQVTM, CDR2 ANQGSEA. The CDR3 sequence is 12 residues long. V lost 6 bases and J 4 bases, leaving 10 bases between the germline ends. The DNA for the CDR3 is TGCAGCGTCAGGACAGACGGAAACACCATATATTTT. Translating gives CSVRTDGNTIYF.

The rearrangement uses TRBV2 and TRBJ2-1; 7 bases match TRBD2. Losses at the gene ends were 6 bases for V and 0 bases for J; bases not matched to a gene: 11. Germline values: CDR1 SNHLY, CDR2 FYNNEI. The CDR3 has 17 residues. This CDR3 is CASRSSSGYSSYNEQFF. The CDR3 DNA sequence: TGTGCCAGCAGAAGCTCTAGCGGTTATAGCTCCTACAATGAGCAGTTCTTC.

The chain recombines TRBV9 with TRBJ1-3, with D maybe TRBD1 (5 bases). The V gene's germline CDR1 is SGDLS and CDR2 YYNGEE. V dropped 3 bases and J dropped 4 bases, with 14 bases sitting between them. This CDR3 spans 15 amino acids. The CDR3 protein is CASSATTASGNTIYF. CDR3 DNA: TGTGCCAGCAGCGCCACGACAGCGTCCGGAAACACCATATATTTT.